This TCR beta chain was captured by sequencing in a study of T cell responses to AZD1222 COVID-19 vaccine. The study pooled second doses at about 4 or about 12 weeks. Findings of the study overall: Only after the peak T cell response were repertoires sampled.

For this clone: Its antigen is currently unknown.

Clones were read by immunoSEQ multiplex PCR, and TCRdb kept only the in-frame ones, dropping some. The table records 130,000 or so clones, approximately 80% of them present only once. CDR1 and CDR2 (germline): SGHDN, FVKESK. This CDR3 comprises 19 residues. V was clipped by 1 base and J by 9 bases; unmatched bases: 17. The rearrangement links TRBV14 to TRBJ2-1; 11 bases match TRBD2. Here the sequenced sample was peripheral blood, taken 28 days after the second AZD1222 dose. The source of this sequence is an adult who received the AZD1222 COVID-19 vaccine. DNA of the CDR3: TGTGCCAGCAGCCAAGTGGTTGTAGCGGGGGGGCGGTGGACAAGTGAGCAGTTCTTC. Residues: CASSQVVVAGGRWTSEQFF.